The 15 T cell receptor beta chains presented below share a single source sample, sequenced in a study of cytomegalovirus exposure and HLA in healthy donors. Both 60 Vbeta primers and 13 Jbeta primers went into the PCR. Clones were read by immunoSEQ multiplex PCR, and TCRdb kept only the in-frame ones, dropping some. The table includes about 160,000 clones, around 68% detected once. Sequences were obtained from PBMCs. These receptors all come from a woman in her thirties or forties in good health and CMV-seropositive.

About this clone: Additional DNA sequences in this sample encode the identical CDR3. J is TRBJ2-7 and V is TRBV27; 11 bases are a match to TRBD1. This CDR3 has 14 residues. Germline assignment: CDR1 MNHEY and CDR2 SMNVEV (reference sequence). J was trimmed by 4 bases and V by 5 bases; bases with no gene match: 4. The CDR3 DNA sequence: TGTGCCAGCAGTCCCGGGACAGGGGGGTACGAGCAGTACTTC. It codes for CASSPGTGGYEQYF.

This clone was detected a few times. This chain joins TRBV7-2 and TRBJ2-5; perhaps TRBD1 as D (5 bases). Per germline, CDR1 SGHTA and CDR2 FQGNSA. The CDR3 contains 16 residues. Trimming shortened V by 3 bases and J by 1 base, and 15 bases separated the two germline ends. CDR3 in amino acids: CASSFMDKGFQETQYF. The CDR3 nucleotides read TGTGCCAGCAGCTTTATGGACAAGGGGTTCCAAGAGACCCAGTACTTC.

V is TRBV10-3 and J is TRBJ2-7; 9 bases are a match to TRBD1. V shed 5 bases and J 2 bases; nucleotides not matched to a gene: 7. The germline CDR1 and CDR2 sequences are ENHRY and SYGVKD. The CDR3 loop spans 15 amino acids. CDR3 loop: CAISTRGTGTYEQYF. Here the CDR3 DNA reads TGTGCCATCAGTACCCGGGGGACAGGGACCTACGAGCAGTACTTC.

The rearrangement joins TRBV4-1 to TRBJ2-3; 10 positions agree with TRBD2. The J segment lost 0 bases and the V segment lost 0 bases, leaving 12 bases of the junction unmatched. The CDR3 is 20 residues long. Germline-derived CDR1 and CDR2 are MGHRA and YSYEKL. In DNA, the CDR3 is TGCGCCAGCAGCCAAGAAGGCCTAGCGGGGGACGTTGGTAGCACAGATACGCAGTATTTT. The encoded protein is CASSQEGLAGDVGSTDTQYF.

This clone was seen a single time. The chain combines TRBV28 with TRBJ2-5; 8 bases map to TRBD2. The V gene end was trimmed by 5 bases and the J gene end by 2 bases; junction bases not matched to a gene: 10. CDR3 length equals 16 residues. The V gene's germline CDR1 is MDHEN and CDR2 SYDVKM. The CDR3 sequence is CASSSDQREKQETQYF. The CDR3 nucleotides read TGTGCCAGCAGTAGCGACCAGCGGGAGAAACAAGAGACCCAGTACTTC.

V gene TRBV6-1 combines with J gene TRBJ2-7; possibly TRBD1 for D (5 bases). The germline V and J ends were trimmed by 8 bases and 2 bases, with 10 bases remaining between them. The CDR3 is made up of 12 amino acids. Germline CDR1 is MNHNS and CDR2 is SASEGT. CDR3 in amino acids: CASVGVTYEQYF. CDR3 DNA: TGTGCCAGCGTAGGGGTCACCTACGAGCAGTACTTC.

Only a few counts were recorded for this clone. The chain carries TRBV5-1 and TRBJ2-1; TRBD2 matches 14 bases. Looked up from germline, CDR1 is SGHRS and CDR2 is YFSETQ. V was clipped by 4 bases and J by 8 bases; unmatched bases: 5. This CDR3 is built from 15 residues. The CDR3 coding sequence is TGCGCCAGCAGCCCCGGGACTAGCGGGAGCGATGAGCAGTTCTTC. Translated: CASSPGTSGSDEQFF.

This CDR3 is CASSYWRGGRGSEQFF. CDR3 DNA sequence: TGTGCCAGTAGTTATTGGCGGGGGGGCCGAGGTAGTGAGCAGTTCTTC. This chain uses TRBV19 with TRBJ2-1, with 9 positions matching TRBD2. The J segment lost 9 bases and the V segment lost 5 bases, leaving 14 bases of the junction unmatched. This CDR3 contains 16 residues. The germline V gene encodes CDR1 LNHDA and CDR2 SQIVND (reference sequence).

This chain links TRBV15 with TRBJ2-4, with 8 positions matching TRBD1. The V gene end was trimmed by 3 bases and the J gene end by 6 bases; junction bases not matched to a gene: 4. Germline V gene lookup returns CDR1 LNHNV and CDR2 YYDKDF (reference sequence). This CDR3 comprises 14 residues. CDR3 DNA: TGTGCCACCAGCAGTAGGGACAGGATAAACATTCAGTACTTC. This translates into CATSSRDRINIQYF. Drawing the rest from reference TRBV15 and TRBJ2-4, the complete variable domain is DAMVIQNPRYQVTQFGKPVTLSCSQTLNHNVMYWYQQKSSQAPKLLFHYYDKDFNNEADTPDNFQSRRPNTSFCFLDIRSPGLGDTAMYLCATSSRDRINIQYFGAGTRLSVL.

The chain employs TRBV6-6 and TRBJ1-4; 8 bases align to TRBD1. CDR1 and CDR2 (germline): MNHNY, SVGAGI (reference sequence). There are 15 residues in the CDR3. Germline trimming cut 4 bases from V and 2 bases from J; bases unmatched to any gene: 3. The CDR3 nucleotides read TGTGCCAGCAGTTCGGACAGGGTCACTAATGAAAAACTGTTTTTT. Translation gives CASSSDRVTNEKLFF.

This clone has a single count. The rearrangement joins TRBV5-5 to TRBJ2-5; possible D gene TRBD2, 5 bases. The V end lost 2 bases, the J end lost 5 bases, and 19 bases lay between the germline ends. In germline, CDR1 is SGHKS, CDR2 YYEKEE (reference sequence). The CDR3 is made up of 16 amino acids. The CDR3 region is CASSFGVWRTGETQYF. CDR3 nucleotide sequence: TGTGCCAGCAGCTTCGGGGTTTGGAGGACCGGGGAGACCCAGTACTTC.

This clone was observed a single time. The chain couples TRBV28 to TRBJ1-4; maybe TRBD1 (5 bases). The CDR3 has 15 amino acids. Trimming took off 1 base at V and 7 bases at J, with 13 bases between the two ends. In germline, CDR1 is MDHEN, CDR2 SYDVKM. The CDR3 region has the DNA TGTGCCAGCAGTTTATTAGCCCCTGGGGCTGAAAAACTGTTTTTT. Translating gives CASSLLAPGAEKLFF.

This sequence joins TRBV2 and TRBJ1-6; 10 bases are a match to TRBD1. Germline lookup yields CDR1 SNHLY and CDR2 FYNNEI. The V gene end was trimmed by 4 bases and the J gene end by 9 bases; junction bases not matched to a gene: 3. The CDR3 runs to 14 residues. CDR3: CASSGRDRGSPLHF. The CDR3 coding sequence is TGTGCCAGCAGTGGGAGGGACAGGGGTTCACCCCTCCACTTT.

This chain links TRBV7-9 with TRBJ1-4; 9 bases line up with TRBD1. Losses at the gene ends were 5 bases for V and 7 bases for J; bases not matched to a gene: 8. Germline CDR1 SEHNR, CDR2 FQNEAQ (reference sequence). CDR3 length equals 15 residues. CDR3 loop: CASSPEGQGTEKLFF. DNA of the CDR3: TGTGCCAGCAGCCCCGAGGGACAGGGAACTGAAAAACTGTTTTTT.

On this clone: One end of the junction fails to match germline, which may point to a read error. The chain carries TRBV5-1 and TRBJ1-5; D is possibly TRBD1 (5 bases). The V gene's germline CDR1 is SGHRS and CDR2 YFSETQ. The CDR3 length is 15 residues. CDR3 amino acids: CASSLDRTGGQPQNF. DNA for the CDR3: TGCGCCAGCAGCTTGGACAGGACCGGGGGTCAGCCCCAGAATTTT.